The next 8 T cell receptor beta chains were all read from a single sample in a study of cytomegalovirus exposure and HLA in healthy donors. The PCR ran on 60 Vbeta and 13 Jbeta primers. Assay used: immunoSEQ multiplex PCR; TCRdb lists only in-frame clones, some missing. The sample lists roughly 110,000 clones; more than 65% were seen once. Specimen: PBMCs. The receptor set was obtained from a woman between 45 and 65 years old in good health and CMV-seropositive.

This chain connects TRBV6-5 to TRBJ1-2; no firm D call. The CDR3 extends over 13 amino acids. The V gene lost 2 bases and the J gene lost 0 bases, with 4 bases spanning the gap. Germline V gives CDR1 MNHEY, CDR2 SVGAGI. CDR3 amino acids: CASSYRSNYGYTF. CDR3 DNA sequence: TGTGCCAGCAGTTACCGTTCTAACTATGGCTACACCTTC.

Comment on this clone: The identical CDR3 is also encoded by other nucleotide sequences in the sample. The chain employs TRBV5-1 and TRBJ1-2; no firm D call. Germline CDR1 is SGHRS and CDR2 is YFSETQ. This CDR3 is 12 amino acids long. V lost 4 bases, J lost 4 bases, and 8 bases lay in between. For the CDR3, the DNA is TGCGCCAGCAGCCCCGACTCCTATGGCTACACCTTC. Translating gives CASSPDSYGYTF.

This chain uses TRBV9 with TRBJ2-7, with a tentative D call TRBD2 (6 bases). V was pared by 0 bases and J by 6 bases, with 16 bases between. The CDR3 has 15 amino acids. CDR1 SGDLS and CDR2 YYNGEE come from the germline V gene. CDR3 sequence reads: CASSVVEGWGSEQYF. CDR3 nucleotide sequence: TGTGCCAGCAGCGTAGTGGAGGGTTGGGGCTCCGAGCAGTACTTC.

Worth noting for this clone: The junction and the germline gene differ at one end; a read error may be behind it. The V call is TRBV30, the J call TRBJ2-3; 7 nucleotides agree with TRBD1. Germline V gives CDR1 GTSNPN, CDR2 SVGIG (reference sequence). This CDR3 contains 13 residues. In nucleotides, the CDR3 is TGTGCCTGGAGTGTAGGGGGCACGGATACGCAGTATTTT. This codes for CAWSVGGTDTQYF.

The J gene is TRBJ2-7, the V gene TRBV5-1; 10 nucleotides line up with TRBD1. Germline assignment: CDR1 SGHRS and CDR2 YFSETQ. This CDR3 comprises 13 residues. V gave up 5 bases and J gave up 6 bases; unmatched junction bases: 5. The CDR3: CASRADRGSEQYF. CDR3 nucleotide sequence: TGCGCCAGCAGGGCGGACAGGGGGTCCGAGCAGTACTTC.

This clone was recorded a few times. The chain recombines TRBV5-4 with TRBJ2-3; 12 bases agree with TRBD1. This CDR3 comprises 17 residues. Per the germline V gene, CDR1 is SGHNT and CDR2 is YYREEE (reference sequence). V shed 4 bases, J shed 0 bases, and the junction held 6 bases outside the gene matches. The DNA of the CDR3 is TGTGCCAGCAGCCCGGGACAGGGGGCGACCAGCACAGATACGCAGTATTTT. Translated: CASSPGQGATSTDTQYF.

The V and J genes are TRBV6-5 and TRBJ1-2, with D perhaps TRBD1 (5 bases). Per the germline V gene, CDR1 is MNHEY and CDR2 is SVGAGI. The CDR3 is 15 residues long. Trimming took 6 bases from V and 2 from J, leaving 16 bases between them. The CDR3 spells CASSPPGVGNYGYTF. The CDR3 DNA is TGTGCCAGCAGCCCCCCGGGGGTTGGGAACTATGGCTACACCTTC.

V is TRBV5-1 and J is TRBJ2-7; a weak D match, TRBD1 (6 bases). Trimming cost V 4 bases and J 8 bases, with 13 bases left between them. The germline CDR1 and CDR2 sequences are SGHRS and YFSETQ. The CDR3 runs 12 residues. Here the CDR3 DNA reads TGCGCCAGCAGCGAGACCGGGACACAGCAGTACTTC. As protein: CASSETGTQQYF.